Below, 29 T cell receptor beta chains from the same sample are listed, as sequenced in a study of T cells in Graves' hyperthyroidism and ophthalmopathy. RNA transcripts were the template for amplifying TCR beta CDR3 regions. With the HTBI primer set, the TCR CDR3 went through a first round of RT-PCR. Via MiXCR, TCRdb re-called the multiplex PCR reads, giving one row per CDR3 protein. The sample records some 510,000 distinct CDR3 sequences, around 42% being singletons. The sample taken for sequencing was peripheral blood or thyroid tissue (not recorded which). The receptors originated from a woman in her late teens or twenties with Graves' hyperthyroidism.

The chain recombines TRBV28 with TRBJ1-3; a weak D match, TRBD1 (6 bases). This CDR3 comprises 15 residues. The V and J ends lost 2 bases and 0 bases respectively, with 8 bases between them. Germline V gene data show CDR1 as MDHEN and CDR2 as SYDVKM. The CDR3: CASSLGQYSGNTIYF. The CDR3 DNA reads TGTGCCAGCAGTTTAGGACAGTACTCTGGAAACACCATATATTTT.

The chain employs TRBV20-1 and TRBJ1-2; D is unclear. Germline V CDR1 and CDR2: DFQATT, SNEGSKA (reference sequence). Trimming removed 0 bases from V and 5 bases from J, with 16 bases in between. The CDR3 covers 15 residues. Here the CDR3 DNA reads TGCAGTGCTAGAGATCAGTCAGACCGGAATTATGGCTACACCTTC. The encoded protein is CSARDQSDRNYGYTF.

This chain links TRBV11-3 with TRBJ1-5; possibly TRBD1 for D (6 bases). The CDR3 sequence is 15 residues long. V was pared by 5 bases and J by 2 bases, with 13 bases between. Germline V gene sequence: CDR1 SGHNT, CDR2 YENEEA. CDR3 amino acids: CASSQGTPGNQPQHF. The CDR3 coding sequence is TGTGCCAGCAGCCAGGGGACACCAGGCAATCAGCCCCAGCATTTT.

This clonotype showed up just a few times. The chain combines TRBV19 with TRBJ2-7, with D possibly called TRBD1 or TRBD2 (7 bases each). Germline CDR1 is LNHDA and CDR2 is SQIVND (reference sequence). The germline V and J ends were trimmed by 6 bases and 2 bases, with 17 bases remaining between them. The CDR3 runs to 15 residues. The CDR3 region is CASRESGTVPYEQYF. The CDR3 DNA follows: TGTGCCAGTAGGGAGAGCGGGACAGTACCCTACGAGCAGTACTTC.

V is TRBV7-2 and J is TRBJ2-7, with TRBD1 matching over 7 bases. The CDR3 is made up of 14 amino acids. In germline, CDR1 is SGHTA, CDR2 FQGNSA. V lost 1 base, J lost 6 bases, and 6 bases stayed unmatched. CDR3 protein: CASSLGTGLPEQYF. In DNA, the CDR3 is TGTGCCAGCAGCTTAGGGACAGGCCTCCCCGAGCAGTACTTC. The full variable domain, with the rest looked up from reference TRBV7-2 and TRBJ2-7, is GAGVSQSPSNKVTEKGKDVELRCDPISGHTALYWYRQSLGQGLEFLIYFQGNSAPDKSGLPSDRFSAERTGGSVSTLTIQRTQQEDSAVYLCASSLGTGLPEQYFGPGTRLTVT.

V is TRBV10-3 and J is TRBJ1-5; TRBD1 agrees at 8 bases. V trimming: 6 bases; J trimming: 14 bases; junction bases outside the gene matches: 15. The V gene's germline CDR1 is ENHRY and CDR2 SYGVKD. The CDR3 loop spans 14 amino acids. The CDR3 region is CAISRLETGDYEHF. CDR3 DNA: TGTGCCATCAGCCGCCTAGAGACAGGGGACTACGAGCATTTT.

On this clonotype: Just one base apart from a much larger clone, this may be a read error. The chain combines TRBV19 with TRBJ1-1; maybe TRBD1 (6 bases). CDR3 size: 13 residues. Trimming stripped 5 bases from V and 5 bases from J, with 12 bases between. Germline CDR1 reads LNHDA; CDR2 reads SQIVND (reference sequence). The CDR3 DNA reads as TGTGCCAGTAGTGCCGGGACAACGACTGAAGCTTTCTTT. It codes for CASSAGTTTEAFF.

Comment on this clonotype: This may stem from a read error, because a much larger clone lies one nucleotide away. V gene TRBV2 combines with J gene TRBJ1-1, with D uncertain. The CDR3 covers 13 residues. Trimming cost V 1 base and J 0 bases, with 3 bases left between them. Germline-derived CDR1 and CDR2 are SNHLY and FYNNEI. The CDR3 DNA follows: TGTGCCAGCAGTGAAGAAATGAACACTGAAGCTTTCTTT. The encoded protein is CASSEEMNTEAFF.

The chain joins TRBV25-1 to TRBJ1-5; maybe TRBD1 (5 bases). This CDR3 region has 15 residues. V lost 2 bases, J lost 3 bases, and 11 bases lay in between. Germline V gene sequence: CDR1 MGHDK, CDR2 SYGVNS. CDR3 nucleotide sequence: TGTGCCAGCAGTGAAGGGGCGGATCACAATCAGCCCCAGCATTTT. This sequence encodes CASSEGADHNQPQHF.

This clonotype occurred a few times. This rearrangement joins TRBV7-8 to TRBJ1-1; 7 bases match TRBD1. The CDR3 runs 15 residues. Trimming at V came to 7 bases and at J to 0 bases, leaving 8 bases not matched to a gene. The V gene's germline CDR1 is SGHVS and CDR2 FQNEAQ. CDR3 region: CASIRTGLMNTEAFF. As DNA, the CDR3 is TGTGCCAGCATCAGGACAGGACTGATGAACACTGAAGCTTTCTTT.

The chain joins TRBV7-6 to TRBJ2-7, with 9 bases identical to TRBD2. Unmatched junction bases numbered 11, after V lost 5 bases and J lost 3 bases. The CDR3 runs 16 residues. The germline gives CDR1 SGHVS, CDR2 FNYEAQ. The CDR3, as DNA: TGTGCCAGCAGCCCCGGGGCTAGCGGGATGGTCTACGAGCAGTACTTC. Translated: CASSPGASGMVYEQYF.

V and J are TRBV29-1 and TRBJ2-5; the match to TRBD2 covers 7 bases. The CDR3 loop spans 15 amino acids. Germline CDR1 SQVTM, CDR2 ANQGSEA. V dropped 8 bases and J dropped 1; count of bases not matched to a gene: 13. The CDR3 loop reads CSQGPGTTVQETQYF. In DNA form, the CDR3 reads TGCAGCCAAGGGCCCGGGACTACCGTCCAAGAGACCCAGTACTTC.

The J gene is TRBJ2-7, the V gene TRBV7-2; D is unclear. Germline CDR1 reads SGHTA; CDR2 reads FQGNSA. CDR3 length: 12 residues. V lost 6 bases and J 3 bases, leaving 9 bases between the germline ends. As DNA, the CDR3 is TGTGCCAGCAGTTACTCAAACTACGAGCAGTACTTC. Its protein is CASSYSNYEQYF.

As to this clonotype: An end of the junction differs from the germline gene, which may be a read error. The genes are TRBV7-9 and TRBJ1-3, with 8 bases matching TRBD1. Germline loops: CDR1 SEHNR, CDR2 FQNEAQ (reference sequence). The CDR3 sequence is 17 residues long. CDR3 amino acids: CASSLEGDRLTGNTIYF. The CDR3 coding sequence is TGTGCCAGCAGTTTAGAGGGGGACAGGCTGACTGGAAACACCATATATTTT. Together with reference TRBV7-9 and TRBJ1-3, the CDR3 gives the full variable domain: DTGVSQNPRHKITKRGQNVTFRCDPISEHNRLYWYRQTLGQGPEFLTYFQNEAQLEKSRLLSDRFSAERPKGSFSTLEIQRTEQGDSAMYLCASSLEGDRLTGNTIYFGEGSWLTVV.

This chain links TRBV19 with TRBJ2-2; possible D gene TRBD1, 5 bases. CDR1 LNHDA and CDR2 SQIVND come from the germline V gene (reference sequence). This CDR3 contains 15 residues. The V end was cut by 6 bases, the J end by 2 bases, with 13 bases between. The CDR3 here is CASRVAGQNTGELFF. CDR3 sequence (DNA): TGTGCCAGTAGGGTGGCAGGGCAAAACACCGGGGAGCTGTTTTTT.

This chain connects TRBV12-5 to TRBJ1-1, with D hard to call. Per the germline V gene, CDR1 is LGHNT and CDR2 is FRNRAP. V dropped 5 bases and J dropped 10 bases, with 17 bases sitting between them. This CDR3 is built from 13 residues. CDR3: CASGPGRQSRAFF. The CDR3 DNA reads TGTGCTAGTGGTCCTGGGCGGCAGTCCCGAGCTTTCTTT.

This clonotype occurred many times. The chain links TRBV24-1 to TRBJ1-2; D gene uncertain. This CDR3 is 13 amino acids long. V was clipped by 8 bases and J by 2 bases, with 11 bases between them. Germline CDR1 is KGHDR and CDR2 is SFDVKD. CDR3 bases: TGTGCCACCAAGGGCGGAGACAACTATGGCTACACCTTC. Translating it yields CATKGGDNYGYTF.

This clonotype was counted ten times or more. The chain employs TRBV24-1 and TRBJ2-7, with 9 bases matching TRBD2. The CDR3 length is 13 residues. V gave up 5 bases and J gave up 7 bases; unmatched junction bases: 5. The germline gives CDR1 KGHDR, CDR2 SFDVKD. The CDR3 reads CATSVAGVEEQYF. CDR3 bases: TGTGCCACCAGTGTAGCGGGAGTGGAGGAGCAGTACTTC.

V and J are TRBV14 and TRBJ2-7, with D possibly being TRBD1 (5 bases). Germline CDR1 SGHDN, CDR2 FVKESK. Trimming removed 0 bases at V and 2 bases at J, with 17 bases between. This CDR3 spans 17 amino acids. The CDR3 sequence is CASSQDWRRGPTYEQYF. The CDR3 DNA reads as TGTGCCAGCAGCCAAGATTGGCGAAGGGGCCCAACCTACGAGCAGTACTTC.

The J gene is TRBJ1-2, the V gene TRBV20-1; no definite D call. Germline lookup yields CDR1 DFQATT and CDR2 SNEGSKA (reference sequence). The CDR3 has 15 residues. Between the trimmed V and J ends, which lost 6 bases and 0 bases, there was a span of 17 bases. CDR3 DNA sequence: TGCAGTGCCCCTACTGGACTGTTTTCTAACTATGGCTACACCTTC. Its translation: CSAPTGLFSNYGYTF.

J is TRBJ2-5 and V is TRBV4-1; 9 nucleotides agree with TRBD1. J was trimmed by 4 bases and V by 0 bases; bases with no gene match: 9. The CDR3 sequence is 17 residues long. The germline CDR1 and CDR2 sequences are MGHRA and YSYEKL. This chain's CDR3 is CASSQDKGRQGGETQYF. The CDR3 DNA follows: TGCGCCAGCAGCCAAGATAAAGGAAGACAGGGGGGAGAGACCCAGTACTTC.

About this clonotype itself: This clone may be a read error of a much larger clone one base away. This is likely a read error, given that the CDR3 carries no conserved phenylalanine or tryptophan at its end. The rearrangement uses TRBV2 and TRBJ2-5; 9 positions match TRBD2. This CDR3 has 16 amino acids. Unmatched junction bases numbered 8, after V lost 4 bases and J lost 2 bases. The germline V gene encodes CDR1 SNHLY and CDR2 FYNNEI. This chain's CDR3 is CASSVRGTSSQETQYL. Here the CDR3 DNA reads TGTGCCAGCAGTGTAAGAGGGACTAGCAGTCAAGAGACCCAGTACTTA.

The rearrangement joins TRBV19 to TRBJ2-7; no clear D. V was pared by 5 bases and J by 0 bases, with 11 bases between. There are 14 residues in the CDR3. The germline gives CDR1 LNHDA, CDR2 SQIVND (reference sequence). The CDR3 loop reads CASSPDPSSYEQYF. In nucleotides, the CDR3 is TGTGCCAGTAGTCCGGACCCCAGCTCCTACGAGCAGTACTTC.

The chain couples TRBV10-3 to TRBJ2-7, with D unclear. The germline CDR1 and CDR2 sequences are ENHRY and SYGVKD. This CDR3 region has 10 residues. As DNA, the CDR3 is TGTGCTACATCTCCCTACGAGCAGTACTTC. It codes for CATSPYEQYF.

This clonotype was detected many times. The chain recombines TRBV4-1 with TRBJ2-7; 8 positions match TRBD2. From germline, CDR1 is MGHRA and CDR2 YSYEKL. V lost 5 bases and J lost 3; bases outside the gene matches: 6. CDR3 length: 14 residues. The CDR3 DNA sequence: TGCGCCAGCAGCGAGAGGACTAGCTTCTACGAGCAGTACTTC. Protein: CASSERTSFYEQYF.

In its sample, this clonotype was seen many times. This chain links TRBV10-3 with TRBJ2-7; no clear D. The CDR3 extends over 12 amino acids. Germline lookup yields CDR1 ENHRY and CDR2 SYGVKD. V dropped 4 bases and J dropped 4 bases, with 8 bases sitting between them. CDR3 DNA: TGTGCCATCAGTGGCGGTGGGTACGAGCAGTACTTC. It encodes CAISGGGYEQYF.

This sequence joins TRBV7-9 and TRBJ2-7; unclear D gene. Germline CDR1 and CDR2: SEHNR and FQNEAQ (reference sequence). The CDR3 covers 14 residues. V was trimmed by 5 bases and J by 2 bases, leaving 13 bases between them. CDR3: CASSQEPYTYEQYF. As DNA, the CDR3 is TGTGCCAGCAGCCAAGAACCTTACACCTACGAGCAGTACTTC.

The rearrangement uses TRBV2 and TRBJ1-2; D possibly corresponds to TRBD1 (5 bases). The V gene lost 3 bases and the J gene lost 3 bases, with 17 bases spanning the gap. The CDR3 covers 16 residues. CDR1 is SNHLY, CDR2 FYNNEI, per germline. The CDR3 loop is CASSDTRGAFYYGYTF. The CDR3 nucleotides read TGTGCCAGCAGTGATACCCGAGGGGCCTTCTACTATGGCTACACCTTC.

This clonotype appeared a single time. Its ends do not fully match the called genes, so a read error is possible. V is TRBV7-6 and J is TRBJ2-6; 12 positions match TRBD1. Germline V lookup: CDR1 SGHVS, CDR2 FNYEAQ. The CDR3 is 13 amino acids. The CDR3 DNA reads as TGTGCCAGCAAGGGACAGGGGGCGAACGTCCTGACTTTC. It codes for CASKGQGANVLTF.